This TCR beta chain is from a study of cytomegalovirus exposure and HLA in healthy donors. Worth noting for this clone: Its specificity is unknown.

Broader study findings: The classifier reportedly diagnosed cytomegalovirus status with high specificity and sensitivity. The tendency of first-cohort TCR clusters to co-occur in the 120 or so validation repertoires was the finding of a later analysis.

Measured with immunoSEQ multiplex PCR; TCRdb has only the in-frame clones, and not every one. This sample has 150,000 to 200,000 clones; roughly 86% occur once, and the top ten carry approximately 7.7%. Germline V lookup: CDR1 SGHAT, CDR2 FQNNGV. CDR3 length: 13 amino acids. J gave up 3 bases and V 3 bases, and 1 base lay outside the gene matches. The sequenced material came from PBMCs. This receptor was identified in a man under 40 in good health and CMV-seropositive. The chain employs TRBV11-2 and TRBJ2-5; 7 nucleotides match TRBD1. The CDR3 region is CASSFTGEETQYF. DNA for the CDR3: TGTGCCAGCAGCTTTACAGGGGAAGAGACCCAGTACTTC.